The 25 T cell receptor beta chains presented below share a single source sample, sequenced in a study of T cell repertoires in cytomegalovirus infection. A single record per CDR3 protein comes from TCRdb applying MiXCR to the reads. The repertoire has fewer than 250,000 distinct CDR3 sequences, approximately 24% of them found once; the top ten carry about 20%. Sequencing used CD8+ T cells from PBMCs. The source of these receptors is a human donor in good health (CMV status not recorded). Some clones in this sample may be carry-over from other donors' samples.

The chain employs TRBV7-3 and TRBJ2-6; D gene unclear. Trimming took off 5 bases at V and 3 bases at J, with 2 bases between the two ends. Germline V CDR1 and CDR2: SGHTA, FQGTGA. The CDR3 is 12 residues long. CDR3 DNA: TGTGCCAGCAGCCATGGGGCCAACGTCCTGACTTTC. It encodes CASSHGANVLTF.

There are many counts of this clonotype. J is TRBJ2-7 and V is TRBV7-8; 7 bases are shared with TRBD1. The germline CDR1 and CDR2 sequences are SGHVS and FQNEAQ. J was trimmed by 10 bases and V by 1 base; bases with no gene match: 10. The CDR3 runs to 14 residues. DNA for the CDR3: TGTGCCAGCAGCTTAGGCGGCGCAGGGACAGAACAGTACTTC. As protein: CASSLGGAGTEQYF.

This clonotype was seen many times. CDR3 in amino acids: CASSALLTGELFF. DNA for the CDR3: TGTGCCAGCAGCGCCTTATTGACCGGGGAGCTGTTTTTT. The chain carries TRBV7-9 and TRBJ2-2, with D unclear. Germline V CDR1 and CDR2: SEHNR, FQNEAQ (reference sequence). The CDR3 contains 13 residues. The V end lost 5 bases, the J end lost 5 bases, and 9 bases lay between the germline ends. The full variable domain, in which reference TRBV7-9 and TRBJ2-2 provide the parts outside the CDR3, is DTGVSQNPRHKITKRGQNVTFRCDPISEHNRLYWYRQTLGQGPEFLTYFQNEAQLEKSRLLSDRFSAERPKGSFSTLEIQRTEQGDSAMYLCASSALLTGELFFGEGSRLTVL.

The gene calls are TRBV6-1 and TRBJ2-1; 14 bases line up with TRBD2. CDR3 length: 16 residues. Germline V gene sequence: CDR1 MNHNS, CDR2 SASEGT. J lost 2 bases, V lost 5 bases, and 2 bases had no gene match. The CDR3 region is CASSLTSGGAYNEQFF. The CDR3 DNA is TGTGCCAGCAGTCTGACTAGCGGGGGGGCCTACAATGAGCAGTTCTTC.

This clonotype came up many times. The genes are TRBV7-6 and TRBJ2-7, with TRBD1 identical over 9 bases. Germline V CDR1 and CDR2: SGHVS, FNYEAQ. V was pared by 5 bases and J by 3 bases, with 8 bases of the junction left unmatched. The CDR3 spans 15 residues. In DNA form, the CDR3 reads TGTGCCAGCAGCCTCGGACAGGGGTCGCTCTACGAGCAGTACTTC. The encoded protein is CASSLGQGSLYEQYF.

A few counts support this clonotype. The chain links TRBV7-6 to TRBJ2-3, with 10 nucleotides matching TRBD2. This CDR3 region has 15 residues. Germline V lookup: CDR1 SGHVS, CDR2 FNYEAQ. The J segment lost 5 bases and the V segment lost 5 bases, leaving 7 bases of the junction unmatched. In DNA, the CDR3 is TGTGCCAGCAGCCCACTAGCGGGGCCCCAAGATACGCAGTATTTT. It is translated as CASSPLAGPQDTQYF.

This clonotype was seen repeatedly, ten times or more. This chain joins TRBV7-2 and TRBJ2-3; 7 bases are a match to TRBD2. This CDR3 is built from 17 residues. The germline gives CDR1 SGHTA, CDR2 FQGNSA. After removal of 4 bases from V and 4 bases from J, the junction contained 14 bases not matched to a gene. The CDR3 here is CASSSVGAGRPPDTQYF. The CDR3 DNA follows: TGTGCCAGCAGCTCCGTGGGAGCGGGGCGTCCACCAGATACGCAGTATTTT.

V is TRBV2 and J is TRBJ1-4; 7 nucleotides agree with TRBD1. The CDR3 spans 16 residues. Germline V CDR1 and CDR2: SNHLY, FYNNEI. Trimming removed 2 bases from V and 5 bases from J; junction bases left unmatched: 8. CDR3: CASSETTGTVNEKLFF. DNA for the CDR3: TGTGCCAGCAGTGAAACCACCGGGACAGTGAATGAAAAACTGTTTTTT.

The table lists this clonotype with a few counts. This sequence joins TRBV10-3 and TRBJ1-1; TRBD1 is a possible D gene (5 bases). Trimming shortened V by 3 bases and J by 1 base, and 9 bases separated the two germline ends. The germline gives CDR1 ENHRY, CDR2 SYGVKD. This CDR3 has 14 amino acids. The DNA of the CDR3 is TGTGCCATCAGTGAACCTGACAGGAACACTGAAGCTTTCTTT. It translates to CAISEPDRNTEAFF.

The CDR3 sequence is CASSQGSLRHSPLHF. Here the CDR3 DNA reads TGTGCCAGCAGCCAAGGGTCTCTCAGACATTCACCCCTCCACTTT. The chain employs TRBV14 and TRBJ1-6; unclear D gene. The CDR3 totals 15 residues. The V and J ends lost 1 base and 8 bases respectively, with 12 bases between them. The V gene's germline CDR1 is SGHDN and CDR2 FVKESK.

This clonotype was recorded only once. This sequence joins TRBV6-2 or TRBV6-3 and TRBJ1-5, with a weak D call TRBD1 (6 bases). The CDR3 has 16 residues. CDR1 is MNHEY, CDR2 SVGEGT, per germline. Trimming shortened V by 1 base and J by 3 bases, and 13 bases separated the two germline ends. The CDR3 DNA is TGTGCCAGCAGTTACTACGGACCAGGGGTCAATCAGCCCCAGCATTTT. Translating it yields CASSYYGPGVNQPQHF.

The V and J genes are TRBV6-5 and TRBJ1-1; TRBD1 matches at 8 bases. Germline trimming cut 7 bases from V and 1 base from J; bases unmatched to any gene: 2. CDR1 is MNHEY, CDR2 SVGAGI, per germline. The CDR3 consists of 13 residues. For the CDR3, the DNA is TGTGCCAGCACAGGACAGGGGAACACTGAAGCTTTCTTT. Translated, it gives CASTGQGNTEAFF.

This clonotype was counted ten times or more. This chain joins TRBV29-1 and TRBJ1-4; weak D call: TRBD1 (5 bases). The germline V and J ends were trimmed by 5 bases and 11 bases, with 18 bases remaining between them. This CDR3 contains 13 residues. Germline V gene sequence: CDR1 SQVTM, CDR2 ANQGSEA. CDR3 sequence reads: CSVYQGSVGKLFF. The CDR3 region has the DNA TGCAGCGTTTATCAGGGTTCGGTAGGGAAACTGTTTTTT.

This clonotype showed up just a few times. The gene calls are TRBV6-1 and TRBJ2-1, with 7 bases fitting TRBD2. CDR3 length: 16 amino acids. Germline values: CDR1 MNHNS, CDR2 SASEGT. Losses at the gene ends were 0 bases for V and 3 bases for J; bases not matched to a gene: 5. Here the CDR3 reads CASSEAGGVSYNEQFF. CDR3 nucleotides: TGTGCCAGCAGTGAAGCGGGGGGGGTGAGCTACAATGAGCAGTTCTTC.

This clonotype came up once. The rearrangement joins TRBV29-1 to TRBJ2-5; no clear D gene. V lost 4 bases, J lost 4 bases, and 7 bases lay in between. Germline lookup yields CDR1 SQVTM and CDR2 ANQGSEA. This CDR3 comprises 11 residues. The CDR3 coding sequence is TGCAGCGTTGTAGTCTCAGAGACCCAGTACTTC. Its protein product is CSVVVSETQYF.

This clonotype was detected ten times or more. The V gene is TRBV7-6, the J gene TRBJ1-1; the D gene is possibly TRBD1 (5 bases). The germline gives CDR1 SGHVS, CDR2 FNYEAQ. This CDR3 region has 14 residues. V was cut by 6 bases and J by 2 bases, with 13 bases left in between. CDR3 loop: CASSPGGANTEAFF. The CDR3 bases are TGTGCCAGCAGTCCCGGAGGGGCAAACACTGAAGCTTTCTTT.

This clonotype was seen repeatedly, ten times or more. The chain recombines TRBV5-6 with TRBJ2-1; the D call may be TRBD1 or TRBD2 (6 bases each). The CDR3 has 15 amino acids. The germline V gene has CDR1 SGHDT and CDR2 YYEEEE. Trimming removed 4 bases at V and 8 bases at J, with 19 bases between. CDR3 loop: CASSQPGATRHEQFF. CDR3 sequence (DNA): TGTGCCAGCAGCCAACCGGGGGCCACCCGCCATGAGCAGTTCTTC.

V gene TRBV2 combines with J gene TRBJ2-3; 8 bases fit TRBD2. Germline loops: CDR1 SNHLY, CDR2 FYNNEI. The CDR3 extends over 13 amino acids. V shed 3 bases, J shed 8 bases, and the junction held 4 bases outside the gene matches. CDR3 amino acids: CASSDPLAGTQYF. CDR3 nucleotide sequence: TGTGCCAGCAGTGACCCCCTAGCGGGTACGCAGTATTTT.

This clonotype has just a few counts. The gene calls are TRBV6-5 and TRBJ1-2; no definite D call. V was pared by 4 bases and J by 4 bases, with 19 bases between. The CDR3 is made up of 16 amino acids. Germline CDR1 MNHEY, CDR2 SVGAGI. CDR3 DNA: TGTGCCAGCAGTTCCGAGGACGGCGAAGGACTCTATGGCTACACCTTC. Its protein product is CASSSEDGEGLYGYTF.

This clonotype was counted only a few times. This chain uses TRBV2 with TRBJ2-7; TRBD2 matches 7 bases. The CDR3 is 13 amino acids. Germline V CDR1 and CDR2: SNHLY, FYNNEI. Trimming at V came to 8 bases and at J to 2 bases, leaving 6 bases not matched to a gene. CDR3 DNA: TGTGCCAGCGGGGGGGTTGTTACCTACGAGCAGTACTTC. The encoded protein is CASGGVVTYEQYF.

This clonotype has a handful of counts. The chain is built from TRBV12-3 or TRBV12-4 and TRBJ2-1, with D perhaps matching TRBD2 (6 bases). V dropped 6 bases and J dropped 3 bases, with 15 bases sitting between them. The CDR3 is made up of 15 amino acids. CDR3 bases: TGTGCCAGCAGCGACGGGACTCTTAGCTACAATGAGCAGTTCTTC. It codes for CASSDGTLSYNEQFF.

This chain uses TRBV19 with TRBJ2-2; no reliable D call. The V gene's germline CDR1 is LNHDA and CDR2 SQIVND (reference sequence). The CDR3 has 12 residues. The V end was cut by 2 bases, the J end by 5 bases, with 3 bases between. Here the CDR3 reads CASSISTGELFF. As DNA, the CDR3 is TGTGCCAGTAGTATATCTACCGGGGAGCTGTTTTTT.

The table lists this clonotype with a few counts. This chain's CDR3 is CASRPGTTDGYTF. CDR3 coding DNA: TGTGCCAGCAGACCCGGGACAACCGATGGCTACACCTTC. V gene TRBV2 combines with J gene TRBJ1-2, with D possibly TRBD1 on 6 matching bases. V was cut by 6 bases and J by 6 bases, with 14 bases left in between. The CDR3 is made up of 13 amino acids. Per the germline V gene, CDR1 is SNHLY and CDR2 is FYNNEI.

This clonotype was seen ten or more times. The chain combines TRBV7-2 with TRBJ2-7, with a possible D match to TRBD2 (6 bases). The CDR3 sequence is 13 residues long. From germline, CDR1 is SGHTA and CDR2 FQGNSA. Trimming stripped 1 base from V and 2 bases from J, with 6 bases between. In nucleotides, the CDR3 is TGTGCCAGCAGCTTAGTAGCGGCCTACGAGCAGTACTTC. Its translation is CASSLVAAYEQYF.

The CDR3 bases are TGCAGTGATGAGATTGGGGGGCATACTGAAGCTTTCTTT. This translates into CSDEIGGHTEAFF. The chain uses TRBV20-1 and TRBJ1-1; the D gene is possibly TRBD1 (6 bases). Germline values: CDR1 DFQATT, CDR2 SNEGSKA (reference sequence). This CDR3 is 13 amino acids long. Trimming cost V 7 bases and J 5 bases, with 17 bases left between them.